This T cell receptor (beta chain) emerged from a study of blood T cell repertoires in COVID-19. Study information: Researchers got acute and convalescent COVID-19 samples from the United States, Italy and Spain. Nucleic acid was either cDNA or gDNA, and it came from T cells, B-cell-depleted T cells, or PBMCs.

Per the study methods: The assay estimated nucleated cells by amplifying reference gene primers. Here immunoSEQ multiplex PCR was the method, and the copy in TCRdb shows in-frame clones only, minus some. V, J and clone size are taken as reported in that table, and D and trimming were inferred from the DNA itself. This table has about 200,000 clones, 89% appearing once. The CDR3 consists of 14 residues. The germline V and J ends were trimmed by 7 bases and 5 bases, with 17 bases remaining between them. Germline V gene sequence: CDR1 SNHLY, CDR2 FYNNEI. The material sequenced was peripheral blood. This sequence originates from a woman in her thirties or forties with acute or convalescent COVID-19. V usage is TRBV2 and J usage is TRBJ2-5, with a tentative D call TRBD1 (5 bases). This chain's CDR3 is CASTQGTGLETQYF. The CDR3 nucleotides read TGTGCCAGCACCCAGGGCACAGGTCTGGAGACCCAGTACTTC.